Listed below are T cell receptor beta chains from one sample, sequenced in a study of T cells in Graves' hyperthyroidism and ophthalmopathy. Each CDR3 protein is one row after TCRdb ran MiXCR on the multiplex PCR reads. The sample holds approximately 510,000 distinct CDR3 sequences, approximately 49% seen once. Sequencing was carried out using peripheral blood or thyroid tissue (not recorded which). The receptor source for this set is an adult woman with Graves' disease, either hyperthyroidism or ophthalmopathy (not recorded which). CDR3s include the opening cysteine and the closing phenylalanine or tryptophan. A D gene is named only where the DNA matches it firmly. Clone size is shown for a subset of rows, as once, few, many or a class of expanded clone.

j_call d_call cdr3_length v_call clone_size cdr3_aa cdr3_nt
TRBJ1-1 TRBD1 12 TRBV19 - CAWYRGMTEAFF TGTGCCTGGTACAGGGGTATGACTGAAGCTTTCTTT
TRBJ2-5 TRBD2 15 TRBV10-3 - CATYASGSGKETQYF TGTGCCACCTACGCTAGCGGGAGTGGGAAGGAGACCCAGTACTTC
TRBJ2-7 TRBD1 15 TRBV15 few CATSRDRQGADEQYF TGTGCCACCAGCAGAGATCGTCAGGGGGCTGACGAGCAGTACTTC
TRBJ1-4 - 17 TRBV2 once CASTSRLGTATNEKLFF TGTGCCAGCACCTCCCGACTGGGAACCGCAACTAATGAAAAACTGTTTTTT
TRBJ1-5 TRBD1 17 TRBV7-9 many CASSPGQGRDSNQPQHF TGTGCCAGCAGTCCCGGACAGGGAAGGGATAGCAATCAGCCCCAGCATTTT
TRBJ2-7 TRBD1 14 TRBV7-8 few CASRGGRGRFEQYF TGTGCCAGCAGAGGGGGCAGGGGGCGCTTCGAGCAGTACTTC
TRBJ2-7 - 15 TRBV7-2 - CASSPSGVGSYEQYF TGTGCCAGCAGCCCAAGCGGTGTAGGCTCCTACGAGCAGTACTTC
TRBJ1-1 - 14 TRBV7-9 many CASSLPTANTEAFF TGTGCCAGCAGCTTACCGACAGCGAACACTGAAGCTTTCTTT
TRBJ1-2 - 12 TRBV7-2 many CASSLISTGYTF TGTGCCAGCAGCTTAATATCTACTGGCTACACCTTC
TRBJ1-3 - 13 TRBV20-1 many CSASGPERNTIYF TGCAGTGCTAGCGGGCCCGAAAGAAACACCATATATTTT
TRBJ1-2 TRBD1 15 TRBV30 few CAWSGTGKSNYGYTF TGTGCCTGGAGTGGGACAGGGAAGTCTAACTATGGCTACACCTTC
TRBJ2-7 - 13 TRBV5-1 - CASSLDREDEQYF TGCGCCAGCAGCTTAGACAGGGAGGACGAGCAGTACTTC
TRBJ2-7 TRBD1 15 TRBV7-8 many CASSLVGQGAYEQYF TGTGCCAGCAGCTTAGTCGGACAGGGGGCCTACGAGCAGTACTTC
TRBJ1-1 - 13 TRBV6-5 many CASSGNLNTEAFF TGTGCCAGCAGTGGCAACCTTAACACTGAAGCTTTCTTT
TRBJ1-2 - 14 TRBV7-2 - CASSLARYVGGYTF TGTGCCAGCAGCTTAGCGAGGTACGTGGGGGGCTACACCTTC
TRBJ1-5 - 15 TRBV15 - CATSTMGFSNQPQHF TGTGCCACCAGCACCATGGGGTTCAGCAATCAGCCCCAGCATTTT
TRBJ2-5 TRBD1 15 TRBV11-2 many CASSLEGQRQETQYF TGTGCCAGCAGCTTAGAGGGACAGCGTCAAGAGACCCAGTACTTC